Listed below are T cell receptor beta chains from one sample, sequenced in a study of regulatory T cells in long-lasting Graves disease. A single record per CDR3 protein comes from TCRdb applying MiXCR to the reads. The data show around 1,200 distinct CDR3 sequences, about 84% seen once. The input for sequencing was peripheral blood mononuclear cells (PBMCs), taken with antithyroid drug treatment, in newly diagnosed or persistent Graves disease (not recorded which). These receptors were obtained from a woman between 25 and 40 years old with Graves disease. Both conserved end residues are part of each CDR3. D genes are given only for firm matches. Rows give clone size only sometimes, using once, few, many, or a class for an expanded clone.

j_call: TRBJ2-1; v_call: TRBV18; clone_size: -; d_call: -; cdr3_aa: CASSPQGGAYNEQFF; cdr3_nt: TGTGCCAGCTCACCTCAGGGAGGTGCCTACAATGAGCAGTTCTTC
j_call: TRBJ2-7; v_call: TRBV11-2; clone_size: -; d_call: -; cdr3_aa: CASSLVSWADEQYF; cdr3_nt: TGTGCCAGCAGCTTAGTGTCCTGGGCCGACGAGCAGTACTTC
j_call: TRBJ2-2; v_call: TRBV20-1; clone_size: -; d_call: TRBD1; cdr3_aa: CSASGQGGGISGELFF; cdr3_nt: TGCAGTGCTAGTGGACAGGGAGGCGGTATTAGCGGGGAGCTGTTTTTT
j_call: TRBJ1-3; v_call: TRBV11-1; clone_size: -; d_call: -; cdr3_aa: CASSPVNLVSGNTIYF; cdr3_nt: TGTGCCAGCAGCCCGGTTAATTTGGTATCTGGAAACACCATATATTTT
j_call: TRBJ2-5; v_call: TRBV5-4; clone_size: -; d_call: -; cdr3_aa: CASSLAKLETQYF; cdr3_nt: TGTGCCAGCAGCTTGGCCAAATTGGAGACCCAGTACTTC
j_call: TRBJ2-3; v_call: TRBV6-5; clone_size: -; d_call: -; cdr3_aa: CASSYPPATDTQYF; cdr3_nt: TGTGCCAGCAGTTACCCGCCAGCCACAGATACGCAGTATTTT
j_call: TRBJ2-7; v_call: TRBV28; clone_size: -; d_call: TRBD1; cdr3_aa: CASSSDTGQRIYEQYF; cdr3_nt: TGTGCCAGCAGTTCGGATACGGGACAGAGAATATACGAGCAGTACTTC
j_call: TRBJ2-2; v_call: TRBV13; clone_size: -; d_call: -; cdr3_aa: CASSLPVERGTGELFF; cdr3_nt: TGTGCCAGCAGCCTGCCAGTAGAGAGAGGCACCGGGGAGCTGTTTTTT
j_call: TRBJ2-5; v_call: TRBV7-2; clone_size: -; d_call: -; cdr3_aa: CASSRGAAETQYF; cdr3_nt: TGTGCCAGCAGCCGAGGTGCCGCGGAGACCCAGTACTTC
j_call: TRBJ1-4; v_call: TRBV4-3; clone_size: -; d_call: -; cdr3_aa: CASSQVPFVSGDPGEKLFF; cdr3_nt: TGCGCCAGCAGCCAAGTTCCGTTCGTTTCCGGGGACCCCGGCGAAAAACTGTTTTTT
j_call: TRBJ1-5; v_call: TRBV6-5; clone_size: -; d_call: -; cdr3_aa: CASGQRPPQPQHF; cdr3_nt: TGTGCCAGCGGCCAAAGGCCCCCTCAGCCCCAGCATTTT
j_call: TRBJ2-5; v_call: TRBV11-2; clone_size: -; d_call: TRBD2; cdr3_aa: CASSNPGTIRETQYF; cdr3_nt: TGTGCCAGCAGCAACCCTGGGACTATCAGAGAGACCCAGTACTTC
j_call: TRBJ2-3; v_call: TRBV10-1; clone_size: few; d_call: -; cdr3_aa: CASQLRSTDTQYF; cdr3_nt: TGCGCCAGTCAGCTTCGGAGCACAGATACGCAGTATTTT
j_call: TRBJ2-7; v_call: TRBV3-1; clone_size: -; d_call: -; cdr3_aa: CASSQEILRTQYF; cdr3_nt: TGTGCCAGCAGCCAAGAAATACTGAGGACGCAGTACTTC
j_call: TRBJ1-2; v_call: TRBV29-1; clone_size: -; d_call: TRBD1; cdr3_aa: CSTSTGTNYGYTF; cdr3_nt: TGCAGCACTTCGACAGGGACTAACTATGGCTACACCTTC
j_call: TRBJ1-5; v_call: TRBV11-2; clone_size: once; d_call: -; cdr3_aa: CASSPEATSNQPQHF; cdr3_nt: TGTGCCAGCAGCCCCGAAGCCACCAGCAATCAGCCCCAGCATTTT
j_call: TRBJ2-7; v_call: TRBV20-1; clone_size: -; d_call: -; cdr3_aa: CSASPTGLPEQYF; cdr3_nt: TGCAGTGCCTCCCCCACCGGGCTACCTGAGCAGTACTTC
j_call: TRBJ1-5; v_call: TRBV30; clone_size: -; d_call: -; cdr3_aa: CAWNLAGNQPQHF; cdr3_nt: TGTGCCTGGAACCTCGCGGGCAATCAGCCCCAGCATTTT
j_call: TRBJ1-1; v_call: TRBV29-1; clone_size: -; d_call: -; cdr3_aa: CSVSWTQEAFF; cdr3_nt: TGCAGCGTTTCCTGGACCCAGGAAGCTTTCTTT
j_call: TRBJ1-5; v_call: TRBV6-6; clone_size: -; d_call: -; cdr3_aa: CASSYSMVVGSNQPQHF; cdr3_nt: TGTGCCAGCAGTTACTCGATGGTAGTCGGCTCAAATCAGCCCCAGCATTTT
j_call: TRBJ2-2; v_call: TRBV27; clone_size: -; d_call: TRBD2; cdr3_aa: CASSSSGTARELFF; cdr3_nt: TGTGCCAGCAGTTCGAGCGGGACCGCCAGGGAGCTGTTTTTT
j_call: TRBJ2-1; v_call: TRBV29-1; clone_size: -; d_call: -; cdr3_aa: CSVEVAGIDEQFF; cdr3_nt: TGCAGCGTTGAAGTGGCGGGGATCGATGAGCAGTTCTTC
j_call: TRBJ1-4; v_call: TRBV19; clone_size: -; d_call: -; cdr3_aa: CASSIWPEKLFF; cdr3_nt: TGTGCCAGTAGTATTTGGCCGGAAAAACTGTTTTTT
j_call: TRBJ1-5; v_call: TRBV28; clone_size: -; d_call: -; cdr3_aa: CASSRKTGLRNQPQHF; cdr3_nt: TGTGCCAGCAGCAGAAAAACAGGGTTGCGAAATCAGCCCCAGCATTTT
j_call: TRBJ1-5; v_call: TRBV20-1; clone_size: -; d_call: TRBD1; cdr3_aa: CSASGGRGQPQHF; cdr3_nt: TGCAGTGCTTCAGGGGGCAGAGGGCAGCCCCAGCATTTT
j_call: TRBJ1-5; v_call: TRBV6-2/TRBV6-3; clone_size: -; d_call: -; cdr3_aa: CASSSQGKDNQPQHF; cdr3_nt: TGTGCCAGCAGTTCGCAGGGTAAGGACAATCAGCCCCAGCATTTT
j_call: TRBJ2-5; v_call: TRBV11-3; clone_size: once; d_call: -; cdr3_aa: CASSLERGQETQYF; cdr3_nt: TGTGCCAGCAGCTTAGAACGGGGGCAAGAGACCCAGTACTTC
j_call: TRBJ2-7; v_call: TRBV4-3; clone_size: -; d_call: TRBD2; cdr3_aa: CASSQLAGGTYEQYF; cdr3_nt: TGCGCCAGCAGCCAACTAGCGGGAGGTACCTACGAGCAGTACTTC
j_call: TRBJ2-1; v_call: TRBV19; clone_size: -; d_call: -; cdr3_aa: CASSNRGRDIYNEQFF; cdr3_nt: TGTGCCAGTAGCAATAGGGGGAGGGATATCTACAATGAGCAGTTCTTC
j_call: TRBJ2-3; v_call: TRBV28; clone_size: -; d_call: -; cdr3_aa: CASSQPPTDTQYF; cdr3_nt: TGTGCCAGCAGTCAGCCCCCCACAGATACGCAGTATTTT
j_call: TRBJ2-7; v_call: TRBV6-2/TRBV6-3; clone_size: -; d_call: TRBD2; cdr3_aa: CAAHGRFSYEQYF; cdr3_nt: TGTGCCGCCCACGGGAGGTTCTCCTACGAGCAGTACTTC
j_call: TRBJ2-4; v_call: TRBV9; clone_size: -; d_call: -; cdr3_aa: CASSEGPEYGIQYF; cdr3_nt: TGTGCCAGCAGCGAGGGGCCAGAATATGGCATTCAGTACTTC
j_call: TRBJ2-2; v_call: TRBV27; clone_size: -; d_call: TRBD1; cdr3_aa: CASSPGTGGHGELFF; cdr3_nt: TGTGCCAGCAGTCCCGGGACAGGGGGCCACGGGGAGCTGTTTTTT
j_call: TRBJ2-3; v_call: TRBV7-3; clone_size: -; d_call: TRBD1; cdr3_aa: CASSRGQGSTDTQYF; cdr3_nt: TGTGCCAGCAGCCGTGGACAGGGTAGCACAGATACGCAGTATTTT
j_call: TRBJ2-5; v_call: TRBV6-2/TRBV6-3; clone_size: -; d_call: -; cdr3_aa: CASSYTRGKETQYF; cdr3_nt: TGTGCCAGCAGTTACACTCGTGGTAAAGAGACCCAGTACTTC
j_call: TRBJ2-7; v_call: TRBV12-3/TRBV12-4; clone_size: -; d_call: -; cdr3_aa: CASSFSYEQYF; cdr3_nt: TGTGCCAGCAGTTTCTCCTACGAGCAGTACTTC
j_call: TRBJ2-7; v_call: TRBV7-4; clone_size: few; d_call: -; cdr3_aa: CASSLVEASFYEQYF; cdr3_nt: TGTGCCAGCAGCTTAGTGGAAGCCTCGTTCTACGAGCAGTACTTC
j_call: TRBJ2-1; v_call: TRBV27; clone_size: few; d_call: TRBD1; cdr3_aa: CASSWDRLGNEQFF; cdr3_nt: TGTGCCAGCAGTTGGGACAGGTTAGGCAATGAGCAGTTCTTC
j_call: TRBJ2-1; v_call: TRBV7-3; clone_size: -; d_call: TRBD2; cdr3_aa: CASSSGGTSINEQFF; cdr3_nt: TGTGCCAGCAGCTCCGGCGGGACTAGTATCAATGAGCAGTTCTTC
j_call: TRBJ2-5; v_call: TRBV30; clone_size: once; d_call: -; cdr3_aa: CAWTRDRETQYF; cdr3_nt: TGTGCCTGGACCAGGGATCGAGAGACCCAGTACTTC
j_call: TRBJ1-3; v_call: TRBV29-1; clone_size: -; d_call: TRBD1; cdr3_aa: CSAAGGGNTIYF; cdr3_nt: TGCAGCGCTGCAGGGGGGGGAAACACCATATATTTT
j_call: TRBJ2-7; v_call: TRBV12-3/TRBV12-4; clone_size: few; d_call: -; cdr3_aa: CASSRTIGPNEQYF; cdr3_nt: TGTGCCAGCAGCAGGACTATTGGGCCAAACGAGCAGTACTTC
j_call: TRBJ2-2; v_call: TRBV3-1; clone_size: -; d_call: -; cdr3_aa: CASSQERDEGENTGELFF; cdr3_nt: TGTGCCAGCAGCCAAGAGAGGGACGAAGGGGAGAACACCGGGGAGCTGTTTTTT
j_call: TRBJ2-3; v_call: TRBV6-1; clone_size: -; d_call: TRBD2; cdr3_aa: CASRPQRGGRTDTQYF; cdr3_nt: TGTGCCAGCAGGCCCCAACGGGGGGGGCGCACAGATACGCAGTATTTT
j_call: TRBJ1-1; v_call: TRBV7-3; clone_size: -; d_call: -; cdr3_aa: CASSPGGSEAFF; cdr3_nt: TGTGCCAGCAGCCCTGGAGGGTCTGAAGCTTTCTTT
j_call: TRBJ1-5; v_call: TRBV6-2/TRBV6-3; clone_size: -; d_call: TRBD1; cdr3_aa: CASQYRGGNQPQHF; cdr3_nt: TGTGCCAGTCAATACAGGGGTGGCAATCAGCCCCAGCATTTT
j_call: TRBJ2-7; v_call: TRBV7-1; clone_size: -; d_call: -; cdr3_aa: CASSSIGSTGEQYF; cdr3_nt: TGTGCCAGCAGCTCAATCGGGAGTACGGGGGAGCAGTACTTC
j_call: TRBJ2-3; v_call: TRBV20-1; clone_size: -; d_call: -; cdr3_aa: CSARDWEKVGTDTQYF; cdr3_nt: TGCAGTGCTAGAGATTGGGAGAAGGTGGGCACAGATACGCAGTATTTT
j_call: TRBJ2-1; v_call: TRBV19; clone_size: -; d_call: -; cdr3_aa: CASSPPDGIEQFF; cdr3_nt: TGTGCCAGTAGTCCCCCGGACGGGATAGAGCAGTTCTTC
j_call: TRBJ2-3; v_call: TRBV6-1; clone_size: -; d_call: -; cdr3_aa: CASSLGGGITDTQYF; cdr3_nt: TGTGCCAGCAGCCTAGGAGGCGGGATCACAGATACGCAGTATTTT
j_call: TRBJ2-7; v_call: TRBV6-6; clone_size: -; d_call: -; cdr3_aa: CASSSYYEQYF; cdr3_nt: TGTGCCAGCAGTTCCTACTACGAGCAGTACTTC
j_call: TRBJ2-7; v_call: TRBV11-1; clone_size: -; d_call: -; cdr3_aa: CASSLVVPYEQYF; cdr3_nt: TGTGCCAGCAGCTTAGTTGTCCCCTACGAGCAGTACTTC
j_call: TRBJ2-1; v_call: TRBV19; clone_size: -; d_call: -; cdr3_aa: CASSIRRNRF; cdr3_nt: TGTGCCAGTAGTATACGGAGGAATCGATTC